This note documents a single T cell receptor beta chain sequence. What it recognizes is unknown. V lost 2 bases and J 0 bases, leaving 5 bases between the germline ends. CDR1 is GTSNPN, CDR2 SVGIG, per germline (reference sequence). CDR3 length equals 13 residues. The data originate from a study of OX40 agonist ivuxolimab in advanced cancers. Whole-study findings and limits: Both CD4+ and CD8+ T cell populations in blood had undergone clonal expansion by week 6 at 0.1 to 3.0 mg/kg.

Data came from immunoSEQ multiplex PCR; TCRdb stores just in-frame clones and leaves some out. The sample shows over 85,000 clones, approximately 80% of them seen only once. The chain has TRBV30 and TRBJ1-5; D gene uncertain. The source of this sequence is an adult with an advanced solid tumor such as melanoma, head and neck, liver or kidney cancer. The specimen was CD4+ or CD8+ T cells sorted from blood, collected in a trial of the OX40 agonist ivuxolimab. Here the CDR3 DNA reads TGTGCCTGGAGTCCCGATAGCAATCAGCCCCAGCATTTT. Protein sequence: CAWSPDSNQPQHF. Together with reference TRBV30 and TRBJ1-5, the CDR3 gives the full variable domain: SQTIHQWPATLVQPVGSPLSLECTVEGTSNPNLYWYRQAAGRGLQLLFYSVGIGQISSEVPQNLSASRPQDRQFILSSKKLLLSDSGFYLCAWSPDSNQPQHFGDGTRLSIL.